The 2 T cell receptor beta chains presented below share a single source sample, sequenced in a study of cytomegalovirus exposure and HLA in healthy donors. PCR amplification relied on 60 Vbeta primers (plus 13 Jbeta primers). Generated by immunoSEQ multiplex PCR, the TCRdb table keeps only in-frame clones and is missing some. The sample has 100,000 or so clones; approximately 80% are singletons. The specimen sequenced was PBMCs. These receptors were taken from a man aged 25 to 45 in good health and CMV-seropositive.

In DNA form, the CDR3 reads TGTGCCATCCAGGAATCGGGGGTAACTGAAGCTTTCTTT. Protein product: CAIQESGVTEAFF. V and J are TRBV6-1 and TRBJ1-1; D possibly corresponds to TRBD1 (5 bases). Germline CDR1 is MNHNS and CDR2 is SASEGT. Deletions cut 10 bases from V and 5 bases from J, with 17 bases between. CDR3 size: 13 residues.

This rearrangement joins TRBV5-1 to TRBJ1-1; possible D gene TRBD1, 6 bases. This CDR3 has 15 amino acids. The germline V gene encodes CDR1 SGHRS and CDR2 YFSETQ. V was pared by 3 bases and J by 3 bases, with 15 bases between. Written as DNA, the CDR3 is TGCGCCAGCAGCTCCCTTAGGGCAGGGGACACTGAAGCTTTCTTT. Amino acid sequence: CASSSLRAGDTEAFF. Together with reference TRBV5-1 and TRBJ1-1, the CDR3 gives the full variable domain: KAGVTQTPRYLIKTRGQQVTLSCSPISGHRSVSWYQQTPGQGLQFLFEYFSETQRNKGNFPGRFSGRQFSNSRSEMNVSTLELGDSALYLCASSSLRAGDTEAFFGQGTRLTVV.